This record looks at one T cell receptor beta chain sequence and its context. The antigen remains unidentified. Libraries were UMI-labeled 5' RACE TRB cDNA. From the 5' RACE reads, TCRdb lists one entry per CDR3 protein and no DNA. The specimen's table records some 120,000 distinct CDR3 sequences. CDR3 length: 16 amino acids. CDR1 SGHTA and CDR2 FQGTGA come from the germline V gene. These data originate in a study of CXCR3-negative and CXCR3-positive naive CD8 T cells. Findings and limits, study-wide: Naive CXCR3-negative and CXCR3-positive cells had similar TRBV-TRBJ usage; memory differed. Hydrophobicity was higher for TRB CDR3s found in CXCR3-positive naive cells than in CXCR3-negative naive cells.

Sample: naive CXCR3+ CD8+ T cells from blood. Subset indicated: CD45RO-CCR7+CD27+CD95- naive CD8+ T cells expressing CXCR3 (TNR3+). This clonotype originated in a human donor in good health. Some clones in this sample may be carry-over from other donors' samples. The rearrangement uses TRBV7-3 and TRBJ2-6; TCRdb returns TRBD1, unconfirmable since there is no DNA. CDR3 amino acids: CASSPQGATGANVLTF.